Listed below are T cell receptor beta chains from one sample, sequenced in a study of T cell responses to AZD1222 COVID-19 vaccine. The repertoire was sequenced with immunoSEQ multiplex PCR; TCRdb's copy has only in-frame clones and lacks some. The sample has about 120,000 clones; roughly nine tenths are singletons. Sequences were derived from peripheral blood, sampled on day 0 of AZD1222 vaccination. These receptor sequences come from an adult in good health. The CDR3 runs from the conserved cysteine through the conserved F or W. A D gene is named only where the DNA matches it firmly. Not all rows give a size; the values are once, few, many and, for expanded clones, a class.

TRBV30,TRBJ2-7,-,-,TGTGCCTGGGGACACCTAGCCTACGAGCAGTACTTC,CAWGHLAYEQYF
TRBV5-4,TRBJ2-3,-,TRBD2,TGTGCCAGCAGCCTGCCGGGACTAGCGGGAGGACTTAGCACAGATACGCAGTATTTT,CASSLPGLAGGLSTDTQYF
TRBV5-1,TRBJ2-4,-,-,TGCGCCAGCAGCTTGGGCGAAGGGGTCGGGTACATTCAGTACTTC,CASSLGEGVGYIQYF
TRBV13,TRBJ1-2,-,-,TGTGCCAGCAGCGCGCGGACGGCCGCTAACTATGGCTACACCTTC,CASSARTAANYGYTF
TRBV12-5,TRBJ1-2,-,-,TGTGCTAGTGGTTCCCTAGGGACGTCTAGCTATGGCTACACCTTC,CASGSLGTSSYGYTF
TRBV12-3/TRBV12-4,TRBJ2-7,few,TRBD1,TGTGCCAGCAGTACCGGACAGGGGTACGAGCAGTACTTC,CASSTGQGYEQYF
TRBV30,TRBJ1-2,-,-,TGTGCCTGGAGGGGGGGGGACGTCCTCCATGGCTACACCTTC,CAWRGGDVLHGYTF
TRBV6-1,TRBJ1-2,once,-,TGTGCCAGCAGTGAATTAGGGCCGACCATGGGGGGGTATGGCTACACCTTC,CASSELGPTMGGYGYTF
TRBV20-1,TRBJ2-7,few,-,TGCAGTGCTAGTCGGCCAGGGGCCCACGAGCAGTACTTC,CSASRPGAHEQYF
TRBV6-5,TRBJ2-1,once,TRBD2,TGTGCCAGCAGCGGACTAGCGGGAAAGTATGAGCAGTTCTTC,CASSGLAGKYEQFF
TRBV5-6,TRBJ1-2,-,TRBD1,TGTGCCAGCAGCTTGGGTCAGGGGGCTTTTTCTTATGGCTACACCTTC,CASSLGQGAFSYGYTF
TRBV12-3/TRBV12-4,TRBJ1-1,few,-,TGTGCCAGCAGTTTAGGGGGGGAGAGAGGAGCTTTCTTT,CASSLGGERGAFF
TRBV6-5,TRBJ1-4,few,-,TGTGCCAGCAGTTACATTCAGACATCAACTAATGAAAAACTGTTTTTT,CASSYIQTSTNEKLFF
TRBV5-1,TRBJ1-1,-,-,TGCGCCAGCAGCTACAGCGGAGGGACTGAAGCTTTCTTT,CASSYSGGTEAFF
TRBV5-1,TRBJ2-3,-,TRBD2,TGCGCCAGCAGCACCGGACTAGCGGGAACTGGCACAGATACGCAGTATTTT,CASSTGLAGTGTDTQYF
TRBV6-2/TRBV6-3,TRBJ1-1,-,TRBD1,TGTGCCAGCAGTGCCCATTTGACAGGGTCGAACACTGAAGCTTTCTTT,CASSAHLTGSNTEAFF
TRBV10-1,TRBJ2-4,-,-,TGCGCCAGCAGTGAATCGGGGTGGGACATTCAGTACTTC,CASSESGWDIQYF
TRBV7-8,TRBJ2-6,once,TRBD1,TGTGCCAGCAGGTCCGATCAGGGGGCTGGGGCCAACGTCCTGACTTTC,CASRSDQGAGANVLTF
TRBV28,TRBJ2-5,-,-,TGTGCCAGCAGTGTGAGGGTTCAAGAGACCCAGTACTTC,CASSVRVQETQYF
TRBV28,TRBJ1-1,few,-,TGTGCCAGCAGTTACCGCGAAGCTTTCTTT,CASSYREAFF
TRBV11-2,TRBJ1-3,-,TRBD1,TGTGCCAGCCGGACAGGGGGGTCTGGAAACACCATATATTTT,CASRTGGSGNTIYF
TRBV19,TRBJ1-5,-,-,TGTGCCAGTAGTGGGCAGGGAGGTCAGCCCCAGCATTTT,CASSGQGGQPQHF
TRBV4-2,TRBJ1-2,-,-,TGTGCCAGCAGCCAAGGGAGGGGGTCCAACTATGGCTACACCTTC,CASSQGRGSNYGYTF
TRBV28,TRBJ1-1,-,-,TGTGCCAGCAGTTTCGGGCCTGAAGCTTTCTTT,CASSFGPEAFF
TRBV15,TRBJ2-3,-,-,TGTGCCACCAGCAGAGAGGGCAAGGATACGCAGTATTTT,CATSREGKDTQYF
TRBV7-7,TRBJ2-1,once,-,TGTGCTAGCAGCCCAGGGGTCGGGAATGAGCAGTTCTTC,CASSPGVGNEQFF
TRBV5-1,TRBJ1-2,-,-,TGCGCCAGCAGCTTCAAGGGGGGGCCTAACTATGGCTACACCTTC,CASSFKGGPNYGYTF
TRBV19,TRBJ1-6,-,-,TGTGCCTCCCGGACAGAGAATAATTCACCCCTCCACTTT,CASRTENNSPLHF
TRBV3-1/TRBV3-2,TRBJ1-4,-,-,TGTGCCAGCAGCCAAGCCACAATTAAAGGAAAACTGTTTTTT,CASSQATIKGKLFF
TRBV19,TRBJ1-6,-,-,TGTGCCAGTCAGAGAGGTGGGTCGGGACCCCTCCACTTT,CASQRGGSGPLHF
TRBV6-5,TRBJ2-5,-,-,TGTGCCAGCGCTTCCACCCGGACTCAACAAGAGACCCAGTACTTC,CASASTRTQQETQYF
TRBV6-1,TRBJ1-2,-,-,TGTGCCAGCAGTGTAACTAGTGGGAGGGCTCCCTATGGCTACACCTTC,CASSVTSGRAPYGYTF
TRBV29-1,TRBJ2-2,-,TRBD1,TGCAGCGCCGGTGTCGGGACAGGGGGCCTTTCGAACACCGGGGAGCTGTTTTTT,CSAGVGTGGLSNTGELFF
TRBV6-1,TRBJ1-3,few,TRBD1,TGTGCCAGCAGTGGCCGGGACAGGGGGAAATCTGGAAACACCATATATTTT,CASSGRDRGKSGNTIYF
TRBV24-1,TRBJ2-1,-,-,TGTGCCACCAGTGACCCGGGACTGGGCTCCTACAATGAGCAGTTCTTC,CATSDPGLGSYNEQFF
TRBV19,TRBJ2-5,-,-,TGTGCCAGTAGCGATGACAATGTGGAGACCCAGTACTTC,CASSDDNVETQYF
TRBV27,TRBJ2-7,-,-,TGTGCCAGCAGTTTAAGGAACAGGTTCTACGAGCAGTACTTC,CASSLRNRFYEQYF
TRBV7-2,TRBJ2-2,-,-,TGTGCCAGCACCGGCGGCCCAGGGACCGGGGAGCTGTTTTTT,CASTGGPGTGELFF
TRBV28,TRBJ1-1,-,TRBD1,TGTGCCAGCAGTTATAGGGGGCGAAACACTGAAGCTTTCTTT,CASSYRGRNTEAFF
TRBV6-5,TRBJ1-1,-,TRBD1,TGTGCCAGCAGTTACTCCGGGACAGGGAACACTGAAGCTTTCTTT,CASSYSGTGNTEAFF
TRBV10-3,TRBJ1-1,-,TRBD1,TGTGCCATCAGTGAGCCGGGACAGGGGAACACTGAAGCTTTCTTT,CAISEPGQGNTEAFF
TRBV25-1,TRBJ2-1,-,-,TGTGCCAGCAGTGATACAGGGAACAATGAGCAGTTCTTC,CASSDTGNNEQFF
TRBV30,TRBJ2-7,once,TRBD2,TGTGCCTGGAGCCCCGGGAGGATCTCCGAGCAGTACTTC,CAWSPGRISEQYF
TRBV21-1,TRBJ1-1,-,-,TGTGCCAGCACCCGACGGATGAACACTGAAGCTTTCTTT,CASTRRMNTEAFF
TRBV19,TRBJ1-1,-,-,TGTGCCAGTAGTATCCAGTTCAACACTGAAGCTTTCTTT,CASSIQFNTEAFF
TRBV6-5,TRBJ2-3,-,-,TGTGCCAGCAGCAGGGGCGTGAACACAGATACGCAGTATTTT,CASSRGVNTDTQYF
TRBV5-1,TRBJ2-7,-,-,TGCGCCAGCAGCTTGAATAGGGATCCAACCTACGAGCAGTACTTC,CASSLNRDPTYEQYF
TRBV5-1,TRBJ1-3,-,-,TGCGCCACTTCGGACAGTGACGGAAACACCATATATTTT,CATSDSDGNTIYF
TRBV9,TRBJ1-2,-,-,TGTGCCAGCAGCGTAGAAGGCGGGCCGAACTATGGCTACACCTTC,CASSVEGGPNYGYTF
TRBV30,TRBJ1-2,-,TRBD1,TGTGCCTGGAGTCTTGGGACAGGGTCTTATGGCTACACCTTC,CAWSLGTGSYGYTF
TRBV14,TRBJ1-5,-,-,TGTGCCAGCAGCCTAGGACAGAATCAGCCCCAGCATTTT,CASSLGQNQPQHF
TRBV7-9,TRBJ2-3,-,-,TGTGCCAGCTCCCCGGCGGTTGGGGGAGATACGCAGTATTTT,CASSPAVGGDTQYF
TRBV5-8,TRBJ1-5,-,TRBD1,TGTGCCAGCAGCTTAAGTAGGGGGCTTCGAAGCAATCAGCCCCAGCATTTT,CASSLSRGLRSNQPQHF
TRBV15,TRBJ1-1,-,TRBD1,TGTGCCACCAGCAGAGTTGGGGGGCCCACGGGACAGGCCCCTGAAGCTTTCTTT,CATSRVGGPTGQAPEAFF
TRBV7-8,TRBJ2-3,-,-,TGTGCCAGCAGCTTAACGGAGAGTGGGACAGATACGCAGTATTTT,CASSLTESGTDTQYF
TRBV7-2,TRBJ1-6,-,TRBD1,TGTGCCAGCAGCTTTACAACAGGGGGGTACGGCCATTTACCCCTCCACTTT,CASSFTTGGYGHLPLHF
TRBV11-1,TRBJ1-1,-,-,TGTGCCAGCAGTCTCCGAGGACAGTCTCTCCCTGAAGCTTTCTTT,CASSLRGQSLPEAFF
TRBV9,TRBJ2-7,-,TRBD1,TGTGCCAGCAGCGTAGGACAGGGGGGGACCTACGAGCAGTACTTC,CASSVGQGGTYEQYF
TRBV6-5,TRBJ1-6,-,-,TGTGCCAGCAGTTACTCGAACAGGGACTCACCCCTCCACTTT,CASSYSNRDSPLHF